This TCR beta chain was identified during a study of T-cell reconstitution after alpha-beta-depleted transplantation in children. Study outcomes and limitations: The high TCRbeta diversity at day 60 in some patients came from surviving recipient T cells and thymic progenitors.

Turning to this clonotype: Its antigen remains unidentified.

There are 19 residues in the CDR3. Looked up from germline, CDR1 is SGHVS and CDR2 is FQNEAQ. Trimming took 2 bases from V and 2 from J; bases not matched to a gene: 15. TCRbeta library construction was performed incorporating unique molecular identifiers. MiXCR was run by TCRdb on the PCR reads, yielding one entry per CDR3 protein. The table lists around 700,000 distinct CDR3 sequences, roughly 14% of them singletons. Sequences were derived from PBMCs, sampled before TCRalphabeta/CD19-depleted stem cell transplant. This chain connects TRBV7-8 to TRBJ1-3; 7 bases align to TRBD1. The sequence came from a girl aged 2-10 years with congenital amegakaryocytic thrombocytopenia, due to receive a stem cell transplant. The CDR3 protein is CASSLRGHRGDLTGNTIYF. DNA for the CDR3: TGTGCCAGCAGCTTAAGGGGGCACAGGGGAGATTTAACTGGAAACACCATATATTTT.